A single sample gave rise to the 6 T cell receptor beta chains below, sequenced in a study of T cell changes during pregnancy in multiple sclerosis. The repertoire was sequenced with immunoSEQ multiplex PCR; TCRdb's copy has only in-frame clones and lacks some. In the table there are about 36,000 clones, approximately 89% of which are singletons. The input for sequencing was CD4+ T cells from peripheral blood mononuclear cells, taken after pregnancy. The receptors originated from a female donor in good health, enrolled as a control in a pregnancy study.

The chain uses TRBV30 and TRBJ1-2; TRBD1 is a possible D gene (5 bases). CDR1 and CDR2 (germline): GTSNPN, SVGIG (reference sequence). V gave up 3 bases and J gave up 4 bases, with 21 bases separating them. The CDR3 sequence is 16 residues long. The CDR3 nucleotides read TGTGCCTGGAGGCCCGGGGGAGGCTTTGGTAGCTATGGCTACACCTTC. It specifies CAWRPGGGFGSYGYTF.

The chain links TRBV9 to TRBJ2-5; 9 bases match TRBD1. Germline CDR1 and CDR2: SGDLS and YYNGEE. The CDR3 runs to 15 residues. The J segment lost 5 bases and the V segment lost 2 bases, leaving 7 bases of the junction unmatched. Here the CDR3 reads CASSVWVGTGETQYF. In DNA, the CDR3 is TGTGCCAGCAGCGTTTGGGTTGGGACAGGGGAGACCCAGTACTTC.

This clone appeared a few times. Sequence at one end of the junction differs from germline and may be a read error. This rearrangement joins TRBV7-9 to TRBJ1-2, with D perhaps TRBD1 (6 bases). This CDR3 has 12 residues. Per the germline V gene, CDR1 is SEHNR and CDR2 is FQNEAQ (reference sequence). The CDR3 DNA reads as TGTGCCAGCAGCGAACCCCCGGTGGGACAATCCTTC. It is translated as CASSEPPVGQSF.

The genes are TRBV5-1 and TRBJ1-2; 7 positions agree with TRBD1. With V trimmed by 1 base and J by 7 bases, 7 bases remained unmatched. The CDR3 is 14 amino acids. CDR1 is SGHRS, CDR2 YFSETQ, per germline. This chain's CDR3 is CASSLSQTGTGYTF. In DNA, the CDR3 is TGCGCCAGCAGCTTGTCCCAGACAGGGACTGGCTACACCTTC.

The sample holds a few counts of this clone. The V gene is TRBV5-4, the J gene TRBJ2-3; TRBD2 matches at 15 bases. The CDR3 sequence is 19 residues long. Germline lookup yields CDR1 SGHNT and CDR2 YYREEE (reference sequence). Trimming took 2 bases from V and 2 from J; bases not matched to a gene: 9. Here the CDR3 DNA reads TGTGCCAGCAGCTTCGAGGGACTAGCGGGGGGTTACTCCACAGATACGCAGTATTTT. Its translation is CASSFEGLAGGYSTDTQYF.

The rearrangement joins TRBV5-1 to TRBJ2-1, with 8 bases aligning to TRBD2. The CDR3 sequence is 15 residues long. In germline, CDR1 is SGHRS, CDR2 YFSETQ. The ends lost 5 bases at V and 6 bases at J; junction bases unmatched: 10. For the CDR3, the DNA is TGCGCCAGCAGTAGGAAAACAGCGGGAGCCAATGAGCAGTTCTTC. This encodes CASSRKTAGANEQFF.